The entry below gives a single TCR beta chain sequence along with its context. This specimen includes other DNA sequences encoding the same CDR3. This entry is derived from a study of blood T cell repertoires in COVID-19. Looking at the study overall: Spain, Italy and the United States supplied samples that represented acute and convalescent COVID-19.

The method was immunoSEQ multiplex PCR; TCRdb's version includes in-frame clones alone and lacks a portion of them. Of fewer than 500,000 clones in the sample, approximately 90% were seen once. This CDR3 region has 16 residues. V lost 3 bases and J lost 0; bases outside the gene matches: 4. Germline CDR1 is LGHDT and CDR2 is YNNKEL (reference sequence). Sequenced input: peripheral blood. The chain links TRBV3-1 (or the pseudogene TRBV3-2) to TRBJ2-3; 9 bases map to TRBD2. The TCR originated in a young man with COVID-19, enrolled during active disease. This CDR3 reads CASSQGTSRSTDTQYF. CDR3 nucleotide sequence: TGTGCCAGCAGCCAGGGGACTAGCAGAAGCACAGATACGCAGTATTTT.